The T cell receptor beta chain under discussion was sequenced for a study of regulatory T cells in long-lasting Graves disease. Study at large: Antithyroid drug exposure in newly diagnosed Graves' patients had lasted under 3 months. Study-wide findings and caveats: What was studied was peripheral blood only, and not thyroid tissue.

Library construction for TCR beta used iRepertoire HTBI primers and Arm-PCR of CDR3 regions. TCRdb fed the multiplex PCR reads into MiXCR, producing one record per CDR3 protein. The sample contains roughly 350,000 distinct CDR3 sequences, around 15% of which appear only once. Time point: newly diagnosed GD, antithyroid drugs for less than 3 months. With RNA extracted from PBMCs as input, the TCR library was made. Graves' disease diagnoses followed American Thyroid Association guidelines. Germline values: CDR1 SGHAT, CDR2 FQNNGV. There are 15 residues in the CDR3. With V trimmed by 5 bases and J by 5 bases, 11 bases remained unmatched. This clonotype was observed many times. The target antigen is unknown. These data are also associated with another study on T cells in Graves' hyperthyroidism and ophthalmopathy.

This clonotype originated in a woman aged 18-29 years with Graves disease. The chain employs TRBV11-2 and TRBJ2-5; 7 nucleotides agree with TRBD2. The sequencing here drew on peripheral blood mononuclear cells (PBMCs), taken at new diagnosis, from a patient treated with antithyroid drugs. The CDR3 DNA follows: TGTGCCAGCAGCCTCCCGACTAGCCTTGGTGAGACCCAGTACTTC. Its protein product is CASSLPTSLGETQYF.